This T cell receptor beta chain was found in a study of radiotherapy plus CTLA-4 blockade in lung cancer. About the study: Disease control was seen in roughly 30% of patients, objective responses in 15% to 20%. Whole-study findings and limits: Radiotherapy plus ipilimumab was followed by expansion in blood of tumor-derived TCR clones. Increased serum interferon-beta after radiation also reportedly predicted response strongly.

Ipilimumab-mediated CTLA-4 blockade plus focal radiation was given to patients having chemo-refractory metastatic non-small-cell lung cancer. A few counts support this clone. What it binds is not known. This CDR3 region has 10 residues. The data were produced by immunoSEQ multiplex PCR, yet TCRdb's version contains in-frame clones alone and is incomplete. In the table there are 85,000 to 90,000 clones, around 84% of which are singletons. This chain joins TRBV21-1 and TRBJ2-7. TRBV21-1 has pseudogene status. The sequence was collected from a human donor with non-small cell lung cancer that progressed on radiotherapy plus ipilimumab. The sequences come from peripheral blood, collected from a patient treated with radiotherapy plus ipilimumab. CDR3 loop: CAKRGYEQYF. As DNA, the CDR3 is TGTGCCAAACGTGGCTACGAGCAGTACTTC.